This T cell receptor beta chain was sequenced during a study of blood T cells in healthy people across ages. Whole-study context: When template switching was applied, about one barcoded beta molecule was captured per two T cells.

The study drew donors from healthy Caucasian individuals in Russia aged roughly 6 to 95. Study-wide results and limits: Because sorting was not performed, PBMCs prevented conclusive naive versus antigen-experienced comparison. Compared with aged donors, long-lived donors showed fewer expanded clones, suggesting selection.

This clonotype has more than one count but fewer than ten. Its antigen is unidentified. Then a second PCR, running roughly 7 to 11 cycles, was carried out with a sample-barcoded 5' primer and a J-beta primer mix. A single record per CDR3 protein comes from TCRdb applying MiXCR to the 5' RACE reads. The sample has around 710,000 distinct CDR3 sequences, roughly 43% seen once. The receptor comes from a woman aged 55-69 years in good health. Sequencing was performed on blood.

The CDR3 DNA follows: TGTGCCAGCAGCTTAAGTATTGGCAGGGATAACGGCGAGCAGTACTTC. Translating gives CASSLSIGRDNGEQYF. J is TRBJ2-5 and V is TRBV5-5; a weak D match, TRBD1 (5 bases). The J call could be wrong; TRBJ2-7 is a better fit for the DNA end. The CDR3 length is 16 residues. Germline V lookup: CDR1 SGHKS, CDR2 YYEKEE (reference sequence).